This T cell receptor (beta chain) originates from a study of blood T cell repertoires in COVID-19. Whole-study context: Nucleic acid was either cDNA or gDNA, and it came from T cells, B-cell-depleted T cells, or PBMCs.

V was cut by 2 bases and J by 9 bases, with 14 bases left in between. Germline CDR1 MNHEY, CDR2 SVGEGT. The length of the CDR3 is 14 residues. The data were produced by immunoSEQ multiplex PCR, yet TCRdb's version contains in-frame clones alone and is incomplete. Of under 200,000 clones in the sample, over 75% were seen once. The chain combines TRBV6-2 or TRBV6-3 with TRBJ2-1; no clear D. The sequence came from a man between 65 and 85 years old with active or convalescent COVID-19. Material for sequencing was peripheral blood. DNA of the CDR3: TGTGCCAGCAGTTACGGGCTAATATCCGCTGAGCAGTTCTTC. This translates into CASSYGLISAEQFF.